Many counts were recorded for the clone carrying this T cell receptor beta chain. The antigen is undetermined. The record originates from a study of neurological immune-mediated disorders. Germline V gene lookup returns CDR1 SGHTA and CDR2 FQGTGA. There are 13 residues in the CDR3. V lost 8 bases and J lost 0; bases outside the gene matches: 0. The sorted libraries were prepared using about 900,000 CD4+ or CD8+ T cells that had themselves been sorted. General observations from the study: Among expanded clones, no CDR3 amino acid sequences were shared across subjects, a pattern suggesting private repertoires in all groups. The level of TCR clonal expansion was highest in patients with HTLV-1-associated myelopathy and lowest in multiple sclerosis, where it fell below the level seen in healthy controls.

The method for making cDNA was 5'RACE, and it used 10-nucleotide random UMIs. TCRdb processed the 5' RACE reads anew with MiXCR; each CDR3 protein has one entry. The sample holds about 39,000 distinct CDR3 sequences, 7.2% seen once. The receptor comes from a man between 50 and 59 years old in good health. The rearrangement uses TRBV7-3 and TRBJ2-1; 8 positions match TRBD1. Sample: CD4+ T cells from blood. CDR3 DNA: TGTGCCAGCGGACAGGGCTCCTACAATGAGCAGTTCTTC. It is translated as CASGQGSYNEQFF.